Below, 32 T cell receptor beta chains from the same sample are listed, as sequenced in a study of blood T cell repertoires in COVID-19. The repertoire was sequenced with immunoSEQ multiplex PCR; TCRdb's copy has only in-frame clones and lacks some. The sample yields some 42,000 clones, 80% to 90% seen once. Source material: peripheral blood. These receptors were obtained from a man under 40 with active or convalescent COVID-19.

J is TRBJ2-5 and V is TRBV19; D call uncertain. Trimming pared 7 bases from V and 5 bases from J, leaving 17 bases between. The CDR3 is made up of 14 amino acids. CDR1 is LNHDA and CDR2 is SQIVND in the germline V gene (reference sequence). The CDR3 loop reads CASKAEPRHETQYF. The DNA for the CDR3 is TGTGCCAGTAAGGCAGAGCCCAGGCACGAGACCCAGTACTTC.

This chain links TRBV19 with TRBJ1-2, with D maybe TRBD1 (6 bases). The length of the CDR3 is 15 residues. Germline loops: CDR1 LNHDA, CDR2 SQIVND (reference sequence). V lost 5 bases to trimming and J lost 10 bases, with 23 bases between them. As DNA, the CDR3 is TGTGCCAGTAGTGACCTCGGGACACCTGATCGAGACTACACCTTC. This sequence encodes CASSDLGTPDRDYTF.

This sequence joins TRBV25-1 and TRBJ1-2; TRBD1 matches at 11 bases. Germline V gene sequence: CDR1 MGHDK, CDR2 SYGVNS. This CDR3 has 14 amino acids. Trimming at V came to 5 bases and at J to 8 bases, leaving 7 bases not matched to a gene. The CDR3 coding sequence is TGTGCCAGCAGTCCTCGGACAGGGGGCTGGGGCTACACCTTC. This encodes CASSPRTGGWGYTF.

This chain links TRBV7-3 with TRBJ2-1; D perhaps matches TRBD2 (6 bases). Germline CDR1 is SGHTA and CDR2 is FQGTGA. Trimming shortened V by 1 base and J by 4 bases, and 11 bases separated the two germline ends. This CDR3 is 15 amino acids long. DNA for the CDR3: TGTGCCAGCAGCTTAATGGCGGGGCCTTACAATGAGCAGTTCTTC. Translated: CASSLMAGPYNEQFF.

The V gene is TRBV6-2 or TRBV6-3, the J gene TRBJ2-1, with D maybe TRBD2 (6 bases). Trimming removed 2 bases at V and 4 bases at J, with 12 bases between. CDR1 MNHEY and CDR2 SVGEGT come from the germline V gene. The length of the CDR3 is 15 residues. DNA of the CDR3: TGTGCCAGCAGTTACGACGGACTACCTTACAATGAGCAGTTCTTC. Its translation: CASSYDGLPYNEQFF.

CDR3: CATSRDHTGGAGKQFF. The CDR3 coding sequence is TGTGCCACCAGCAGAGATCATACAGGGGGCGCCGGGAAGCAGTTCTTC. The chain has TRBV15 and TRBJ2-1; the match to TRBD1 covers 9 bases. CDR1 is LNHNV, CDR2 YYDKDF, per germline (reference sequence). With 0 bases clipped from V and 11 bases from J, the junction kept 11 bases outside the gene matches. CDR3 size: 16 residues.

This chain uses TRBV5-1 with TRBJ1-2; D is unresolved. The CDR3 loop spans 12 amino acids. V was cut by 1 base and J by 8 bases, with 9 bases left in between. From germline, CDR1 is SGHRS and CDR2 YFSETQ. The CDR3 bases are TGCGCCAGCAGCTTGTACCCGGGAGGCTACACCTTC. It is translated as CASSLYPGGYTF.

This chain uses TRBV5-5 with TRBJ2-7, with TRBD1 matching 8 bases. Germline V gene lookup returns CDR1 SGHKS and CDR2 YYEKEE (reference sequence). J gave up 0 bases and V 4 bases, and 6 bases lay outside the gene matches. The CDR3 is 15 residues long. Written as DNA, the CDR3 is TGTGCCAGCAGCCCGGACAGGGACATCTCCTACGAGCAGTACGTC. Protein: CASSPDRDISYEQYV.

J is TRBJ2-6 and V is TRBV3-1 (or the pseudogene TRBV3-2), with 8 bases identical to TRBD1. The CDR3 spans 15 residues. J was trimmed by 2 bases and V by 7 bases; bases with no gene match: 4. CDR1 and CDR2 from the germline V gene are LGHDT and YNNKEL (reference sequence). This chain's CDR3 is CASNKQGAGANVLTF. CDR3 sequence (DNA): TGTGCCAGCAACAAACAGGGGGCTGGGGCCAACGTCCTGACTTTC.

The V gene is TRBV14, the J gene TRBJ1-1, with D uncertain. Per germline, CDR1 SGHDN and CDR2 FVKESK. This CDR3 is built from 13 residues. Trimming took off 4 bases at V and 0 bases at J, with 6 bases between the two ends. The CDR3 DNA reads TGTGCCAGCAGCCTCGGTTTGAACACTGAAGCTTTCTTT. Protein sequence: CASSLGLNTEAFF.

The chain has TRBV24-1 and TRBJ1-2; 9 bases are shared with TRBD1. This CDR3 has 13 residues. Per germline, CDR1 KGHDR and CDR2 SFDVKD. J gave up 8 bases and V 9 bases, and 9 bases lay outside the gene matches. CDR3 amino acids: CATQPGQGGGYTF. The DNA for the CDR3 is TGTGCCACCCAACCGGGACAGGGAGGCGGCTACACCTTC.

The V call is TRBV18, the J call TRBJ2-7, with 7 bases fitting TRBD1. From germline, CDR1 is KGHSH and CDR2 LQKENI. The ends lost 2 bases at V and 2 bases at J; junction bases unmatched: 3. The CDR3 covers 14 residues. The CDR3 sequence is CASSPDRVPYEQYF. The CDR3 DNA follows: TGTGCCAGCTCACCAGACAGGGTCCCCTACGAGCAGTACTTC.

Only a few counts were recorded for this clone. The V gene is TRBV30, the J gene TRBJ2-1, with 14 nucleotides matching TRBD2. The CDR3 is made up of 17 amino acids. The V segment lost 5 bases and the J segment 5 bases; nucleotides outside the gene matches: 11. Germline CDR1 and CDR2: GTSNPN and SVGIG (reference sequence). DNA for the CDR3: TGTGCCTGGGGGGGACTAGCGGGAGCCGTAACACACAATGAGCAGTTCTTC. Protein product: CAWGGLAGAVTHNEQFF.

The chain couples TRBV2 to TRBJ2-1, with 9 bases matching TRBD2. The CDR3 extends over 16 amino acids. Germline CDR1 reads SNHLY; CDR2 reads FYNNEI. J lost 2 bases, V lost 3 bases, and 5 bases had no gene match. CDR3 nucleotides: TGTGCCAGCAGTGAGCTAGCGGGGTTCCCCTACAATGAGCAGTTCTTC. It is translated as CASSELAGFPYNEQFF. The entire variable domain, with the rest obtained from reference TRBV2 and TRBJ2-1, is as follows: EPEVTQTPSHQVTQMGQEVILRCVPISNHLYFYWYRQILGQKVEFLVSFYNNEISEKSEIFDDQFSVERPDGSNFTLKIRSTKLEDSAMYFCASSELAGFPYNEQFFGPGTRLTVL.

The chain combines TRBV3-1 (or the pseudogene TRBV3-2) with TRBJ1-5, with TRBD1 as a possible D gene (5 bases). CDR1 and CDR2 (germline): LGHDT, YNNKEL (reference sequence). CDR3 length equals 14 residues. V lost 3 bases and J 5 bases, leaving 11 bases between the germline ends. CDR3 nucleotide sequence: TGTGCCAGCAGCCACGGACATAAAGATCAGCCCCAGCATTTT. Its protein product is CASSHGHKDQPQHF.

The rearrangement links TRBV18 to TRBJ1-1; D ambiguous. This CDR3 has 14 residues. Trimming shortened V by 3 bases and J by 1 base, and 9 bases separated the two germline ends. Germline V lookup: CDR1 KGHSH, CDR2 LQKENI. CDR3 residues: CASSPALANTEAFF. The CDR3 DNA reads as TGTGCCAGCTCACCGGCTCTCGCGAACACTGAAGCTTTCTTT.

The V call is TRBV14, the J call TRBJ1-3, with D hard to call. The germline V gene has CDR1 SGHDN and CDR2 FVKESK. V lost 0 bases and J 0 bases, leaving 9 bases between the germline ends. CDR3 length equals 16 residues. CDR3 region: CASSQDLTHSGNTIYF. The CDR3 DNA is TGTGCCAGCAGCCAAGATCTTACACACTCTGGAAACACCATATATTTT.

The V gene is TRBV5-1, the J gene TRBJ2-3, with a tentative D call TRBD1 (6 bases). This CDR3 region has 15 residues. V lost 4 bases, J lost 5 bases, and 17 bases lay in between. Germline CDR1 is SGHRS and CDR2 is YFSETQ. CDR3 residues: CASSQTGTRGDTQYF. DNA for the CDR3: TGCGCCAGCAGCCAAACCGGGACACGCGGAGATACGCAGTATTTT.

The CDR3 sequence is CASNREGRNYGYTF. CDR3 coding DNA: TGTGCCAGTAATCGGGAAGGAAGGAACTATGGCTACACCTTC. The chain is built from TRBV19 and TRBJ1-2, with D unclear. Germline CDR1 LNHDA, CDR2 SQIVND (reference sequence). V was cut by 7 bases and J by 2 bases, with 14 bases left in between. The CDR3 runs 14 residues. Supplemented by reference TRBV19 and TRBJ1-2, the full variable domain reads DGGITQSPKYLFRKEGQNVTLSCEQNLNHDAMYWYRQDPGQGLRLIYYSQIVNDFQKGDIAEGYSVSREKKESFPLTVTSAQKNPTAFYLCASNREGRNYGYTFGSGTRLTVV.

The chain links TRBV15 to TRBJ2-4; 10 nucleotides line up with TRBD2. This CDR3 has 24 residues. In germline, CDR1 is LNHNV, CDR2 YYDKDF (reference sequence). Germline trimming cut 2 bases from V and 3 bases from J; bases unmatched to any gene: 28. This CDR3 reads CATSRPTGGVGIAGGMVGKNIQYF. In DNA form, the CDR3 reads TGTGCCACCAGCAGACCGACCGGGGGGGTTGGGATAGCGGGAGGCATGGTAGGCAAAAACATTCAGTACTTC. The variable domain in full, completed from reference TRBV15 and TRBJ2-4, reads DAMVIQNPRYQVTQFGKPVTLSCSQTLNHNVMYWYQQKSSQAPKLLFHYYDKDFNNEADTPDNFQSRRPNTSFCFLDIRSPGLGDTAMYLCATSRPTGGVGIAGGMVGKNIQYFGAGTRLSVL.

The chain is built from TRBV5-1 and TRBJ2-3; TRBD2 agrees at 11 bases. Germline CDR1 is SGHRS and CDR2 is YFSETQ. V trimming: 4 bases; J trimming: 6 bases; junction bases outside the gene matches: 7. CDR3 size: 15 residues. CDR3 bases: TGCGCCAGCAGCGCAACTAGCGGGGGATATGATACGCAGTATTTT. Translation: CASSATSGGYDTQYF.

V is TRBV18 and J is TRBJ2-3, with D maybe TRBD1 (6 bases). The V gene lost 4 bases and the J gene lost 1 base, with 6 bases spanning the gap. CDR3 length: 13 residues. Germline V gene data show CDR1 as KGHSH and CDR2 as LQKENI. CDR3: CASSQGGTDTQYF. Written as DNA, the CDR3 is TGTGCCAGCTCACAGGGGGGCACAGATACGCAGTATTTT.

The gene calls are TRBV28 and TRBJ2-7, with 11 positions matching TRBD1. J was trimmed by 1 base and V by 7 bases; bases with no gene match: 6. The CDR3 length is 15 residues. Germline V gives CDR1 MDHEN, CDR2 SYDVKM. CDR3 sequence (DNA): TGTGCCAGCAAACTGGACAGGGGGCAATCCTACGAGCAGTACGTC. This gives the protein CASKLDRGQSYEQYV.

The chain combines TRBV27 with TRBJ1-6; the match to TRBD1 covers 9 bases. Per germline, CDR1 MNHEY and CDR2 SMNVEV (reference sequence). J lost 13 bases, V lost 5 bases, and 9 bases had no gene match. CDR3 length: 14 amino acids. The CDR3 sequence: CASSVRDRDFPLHF. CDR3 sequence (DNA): TGTGCCAGCAGTGTCCGGGACAGGGATTTTCCCCTCCACTTT.

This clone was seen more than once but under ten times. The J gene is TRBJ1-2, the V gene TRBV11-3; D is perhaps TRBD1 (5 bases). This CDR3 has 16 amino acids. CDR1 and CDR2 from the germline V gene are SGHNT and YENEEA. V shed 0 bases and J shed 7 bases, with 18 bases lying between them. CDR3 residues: CASSLDAGVGVIGYTF. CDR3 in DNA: TGTGCCAGCAGCTTAGATGCGGGAGTAGGGGTTATTGGCTACACCTTC.

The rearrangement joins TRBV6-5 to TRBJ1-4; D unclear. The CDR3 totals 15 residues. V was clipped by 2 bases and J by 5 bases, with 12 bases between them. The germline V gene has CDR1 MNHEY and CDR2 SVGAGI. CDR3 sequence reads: CASSYGSGKNEKLFF. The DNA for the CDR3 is TGTGCCAGCAGTTACGGATCGGGAAAAAATGAAAAACTGTTTTTT.

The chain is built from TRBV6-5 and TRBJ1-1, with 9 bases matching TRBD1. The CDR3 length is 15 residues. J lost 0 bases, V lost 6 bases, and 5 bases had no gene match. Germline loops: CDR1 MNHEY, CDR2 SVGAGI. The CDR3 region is CASRPGQGLNTEAFF. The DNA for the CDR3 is TGTGCCAGCAGGCCGGGACAGGGCTTGAACACTGAAGCTTTCTTT.

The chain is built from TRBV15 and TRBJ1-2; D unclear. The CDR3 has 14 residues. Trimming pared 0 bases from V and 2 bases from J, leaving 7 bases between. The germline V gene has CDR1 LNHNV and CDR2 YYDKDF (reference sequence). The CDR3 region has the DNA TGTGCCACCAGCAGAGATAGGAGAAACTATGGCTACACCTTC. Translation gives CATSRDRRNYGYTF.

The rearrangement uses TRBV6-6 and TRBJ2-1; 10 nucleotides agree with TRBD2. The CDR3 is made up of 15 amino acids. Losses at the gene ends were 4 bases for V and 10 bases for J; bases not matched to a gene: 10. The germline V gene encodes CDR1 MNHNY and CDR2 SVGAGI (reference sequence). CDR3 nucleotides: TGTGCCAGCAGTTCTCTAGCGGGGGTTACTGGGGAGCAGTTCTTC. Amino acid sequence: CASSSLAGVTGEQFF.

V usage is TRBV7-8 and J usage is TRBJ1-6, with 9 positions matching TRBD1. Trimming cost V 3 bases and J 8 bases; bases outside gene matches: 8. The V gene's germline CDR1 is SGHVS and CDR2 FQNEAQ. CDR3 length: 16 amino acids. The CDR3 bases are TGTGCCAGCAGCTTCGCCCTGACAGGGGGATATTCACCCCTCCACTTT. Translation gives CASSFALTGGYSPLHF.

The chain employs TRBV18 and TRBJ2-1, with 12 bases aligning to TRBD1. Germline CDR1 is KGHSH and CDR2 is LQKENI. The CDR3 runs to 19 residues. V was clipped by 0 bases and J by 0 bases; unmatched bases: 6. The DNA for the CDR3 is TGTGCCAGCTCACCACCGGGACAGGGGGCCCCGAGCTCCTACAATGAGCAGTTCTTC. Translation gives CASSPPGQGAPSSYNEQFF.

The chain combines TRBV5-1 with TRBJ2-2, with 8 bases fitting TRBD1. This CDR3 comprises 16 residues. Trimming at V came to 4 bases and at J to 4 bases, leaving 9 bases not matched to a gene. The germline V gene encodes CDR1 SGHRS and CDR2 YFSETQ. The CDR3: CASSPRGQGATGELFF. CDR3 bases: TGCGCCAGCAGCCCGCGCGGGCAGGGGGCCACCGGGGAGCTGTTTTTT.